The 19 T cell receptor beta chains listed next were all sequenced from one sample in a study of T cell responses to AZD1222 COVID-19 vaccine. Profiled with immunoSEQ multiplex PCR; TCRdb holds only in-frame clones, not every one. The sample includes about 130,000 clones, about nine tenths seen only once; the top ten take 6.5% to 8.5%. This specimen consisted of peripheral blood, obtained on day 0 of AZD1222 vaccination. The receptors here all came from an adult in good health.

The chain recombines TRBV7-8 with TRBJ2-5, with D unclear. Germline loops: CDR1 SGHVS, CDR2 FQNEAQ. The V end lost 6 bases, the J end lost 3 bases, and 8 bases lay between the germline ends. The CDR3 covers 12 residues. CDR3 nucleotide sequence: TGTGCCAGCAGACGAGGAGAAGAGACCCAGTACTTC. It translates to CASRRGEETQYF. The whole variable domain, remainder taken from reference TRBV7-8 and TRBJ2-5, is GAGVSQSPRYKVAKRGQDVALRCDPISGHVSLFWYQQALGQGPEFLTYFQNEAQLDKSGLPSDRFFAERPEGSVSTLKIQRTQQEDSAVYLCASRRGEETQYFGPGTRLLVL.

CDR3 amino acids: CASSVATDGTGRTDTQYF. CDR3 in DNA: TGTGCCAGCAGCGTAGCCACAGATGGAACAGGGCGCACAGATACGCAGTATTTT. This chain uses TRBV9 with TRBJ2-3; D may be TRBD1 (6 bases). Deletions cut 0 bases from V and 1 base from J, with 18 bases between. Germline CDR1 is SGDLS and CDR2 is YYNGEE. This CDR3 is built from 18 residues.

The chain is built from TRBV7-3 and TRBJ2-2; D unclear. V was shortened by 2 bases and J by 5 bases, with 9 bases between the two germline ends. Per germline, CDR1 SGHTA and CDR2 FQGTGA. The CDR3 consists of 14 residues. The CDR3 DNA follows: TGTGCCAGCAGCTTAGGTTTACAGACCGGGGAGCTGTTTTTT. It translates to CASSLGLQTGELFF.

This chain connects TRBV28 to TRBJ1-5, with no clear D. V gave up 3 bases and J gave up 7 bases, with 13 bases separating them. CDR1 is MDHEN and CDR2 is SYDVKM in the germline V gene. The CDR3 runs 14 residues. This CDR3 is CASSLLGLGQPQHF. CDR3 DNA: TGTGCCAGCAGTTTGCTGGGGTTGGGGCAGCCCCAGCATTTT.

The chain links TRBV5-4 to TRBJ1-2, with D hard to call. Trimming removed 0 bases from V and 3 bases from J, with 9 bases in between. The CDR3 runs to 14 residues. Germline CDR1 SGHNT, CDR2 YYREEE (reference sequence). The CDR3 region is CASSLAGGYYGYTF. The CDR3 nucleotides read TGTGCCAGCAGCTTGGCTGGAGGGTACTATGGCTACACCTTC.

V is TRBV3-1 (or the pseudogene TRBV3-2) and J is TRBJ1-3, with 8 nucleotides matching TRBD1. This CDR3 region has 19 residues. V lost 0 bases, J lost 4 bases, and 14 bases stayed unmatched. Germline lookup yields CDR1 LGHDT and CDR2 YNNKEL (reference sequence). CDR3 in DNA: TGTGCCAGCAGCCAAGAAAGGGCGGCGACAGGGGCTTACGGAAACACCATATATTTT. This gives the protein CASSQERAATGAYGNTIYF.

The chain links TRBV30 to TRBJ1-6, with D uncertain. Germline assignment: CDR1 GTSNPN and CDR2 SVGIG (reference sequence). The CDR3 totals 17 residues. Trimming cost V 0 bases and J 0 bases, with 12 bases left between them. The chain's CDR3 is CAWSVKYPSSYNSPLHF. In DNA form, the CDR3 reads TGTGCCTGGAGTGTGAAATATCCGAGCTCCTATAATTCACCCCTCCACTTT.

This chain joins TRBV4-3 and TRBJ1-4; D is possibly TRBD1 (5 bases). V was clipped by 0 bases and J by 4 bases, with 9 bases between them. This CDR3 contains 15 residues. CDR1 is LGHNA, CDR2 YSLEER, per germline. The chain's CDR3 is CASSQETAYNEKLFF. DNA for the CDR3: TGCGCCAGCAGCCAAGAGACAGCGTATAATGAAAAACTGTTTTTT.

The chain couples TRBV11-3 to TRBJ2-5, with 7 bases identical to TRBD2. The germline gives CDR1 SGHNT, CDR2 YENEEA. With V trimmed by 3 bases and J by 5 bases, 6 bases remained unmatched. CDR3 length: 14 residues. The CDR3 DNA sequence: TGTGCCAGCAGCTTTGGGGGGGGACGTGAGACCCAGTACTTC. Translated, it gives CASSFGGGRETQYF.

This clone was counted only a few times. V gene TRBV7-9 combines with J gene TRBJ1-1; tentatively, D is TRBD1 (5 bases). Germline CDR1 reads SEHNR; CDR2 reads FQNEAQ (reference sequence). CDR3 length: 15 residues. The V end was cut by 6 bases, the J end by 3 bases, with 17 bases between. The CDR3 loop is CASSSLGVLYTEAFF. DNA for the CDR3: TGTGCCAGCAGTTCTCTAGGGGTTTTATACACTGAAGCTTTCTTT.

V and J are TRBV6-4 and TRBJ2-1; 10 bases are a match to TRBD1. There are 14 residues in the CDR3. Trimming removed 6 bases from V and 5 bases from J; junction bases left unmatched: 4. Germline V gene lookup returns CDR1 MRHNA and CDR2 SNTAGT. The DNA of the CDR3 is TGTGCCAGCAGCGGGGGACAGGGGAACAATGAGCAGTTCTTC. Translating it yields CASSGGQGNNEQFF.

This clone came up once. V gene TRBV7-9 combines with J gene TRBJ1-1, with 8 nucleotides matching TRBD1. The CDR3 totals 19 residues. Trimming cost V 3 bases and J 3 bases; bases outside gene matches: 18. Germline CDR1 reads SEHNR; CDR2 reads FQNEAQ (reference sequence). CDR3 sequence (DNA): TGTGCCAGCAGCTTTCCAAAAGTAAAACAGGGGGATGTCGACACTGAAGCTTTCTTT. It encodes CASSFPKVKQGDVDTEAFF.

The chain combines TRBV27 with TRBJ2-1; D not certain. Looked up from germline, CDR1 is MNHEY and CDR2 is SMNVEV (reference sequence). V lost 0 bases to trimming and J lost 10 bases, with 10 bases between them. The CDR3 loop spans 13 amino acids. Written as DNA, the CDR3 is TGTGCCAGCAGTTTATCCTCAGCAGCCGAGCAGTTCTTC. Its protein is CASSLSSAAEQFF.

The chain joins TRBV29-1 to TRBJ2-1; 8 nucleotides match TRBD2. The V gene's germline CDR1 is SQVTM and CDR2 ANQGSEA. After removal of 4 bases from V and 6 bases from J, the junction contained 8 bases not matched to a gene. CDR3 length equals 14 residues. In DNA form, the CDR3 reads TGCAGCGTTGTCGGGGGGGCGGCCCCCAATGAGCAGTTCTTC. It encodes CSVVGGAAPNEQFF.

The J gene is TRBJ1-1, the V gene TRBV28; 7 nucleotides align to TRBD1. This CDR3 contains 16 residues. Germline lookup yields CDR1 MDHEN and CDR2 SYDVKM. With 3 bases clipped from V and 0 bases from J, the junction kept 7 bases outside the gene matches. CDR3 nucleotides: TGTGCCAGCAGTTTCTCCAGGGGGATGATGAACACTGAAGCTTTCTTT. Its protein product is CASSFSRGMMNTEAFF. Drawing the rest from reference TRBV28 and TRBJ1-1, the complete variable domain is DVKVTQSSRYLVKRTGEKVFLECVQDMDHENMFWYRQDPGLGLRLIYFSYDVKMKEKGDIPEGYSVSREKKERFSLILESASTNQTSMYLCASSFSRGMMNTEAFFGQGTRLTVV.

This chain links TRBV19 with TRBJ2-1, with D possibly matching TRBD1 (5 bases). The germline V and J ends were trimmed by 5 bases and 6 bases, with 14 bases remaining between them. Germline lookup yields CDR1 LNHDA and CDR2 SQIVND (reference sequence). The CDR3 is 14 amino acids. The CDR3 loop reads CASSRQGSGNEQFF. In nucleotides, the CDR3 is TGTGCCAGTAGTCGGCAGGGATCGGGCAATGAGCAGTTCTTC.

This sequence joins TRBV12-5 and TRBJ2-3; TRBD1 matches 7 bases. The V segment lost 3 bases and the J segment 2 bases; nucleotides outside the gene matches: 14. Germline loops: CDR1 LGHNT, CDR2 FRNRAP. This CDR3 has 18 residues. The CDR3 sequence is CASGFALLRDRHTDTQYF. The CDR3 nucleotides are TGTGCTAGTGGTTTTGCCCTCCTCCGGGACAGACACACAGATACGCAGTATTTT.

The rearrangement joins TRBV19 to TRBJ2-1, with 8 nucleotides matching TRBD2. The CDR3 runs 16 residues. The V and J ends lost 1 base and 5 bases, in that order; junction bases with no gene match: 7. Germline assignment: CDR1 LNHDA and CDR2 SQIVND (reference sequence). CDR3 sequence reads: CASSIVERGPNNEQFF. For the CDR3, the DNA is TGTGCCAGTAGTATAGTGGAGCGGGGGCCAAACAATGAGCAGTTCTTC.

The chain combines TRBV7-8 with TRBJ1-1; D is ambiguous. Germline CDR1 SGHVS, CDR2 FQNEAQ. Trimming left V 1 base short and J 1 base short, with 10 bases between. The CDR3 contains 15 residues. The CDR3 DNA sequence: TGTGCCAGCAGCTTAGGAGAGGGATGGAACACTGAAGCTTTCTTT. It encodes CASSLGEGWNTEAFF.